This T cell receptor (beta chain) was profiled in a study of cytomegalovirus exposure and HLA in healthy donors (dated by TCRdb to about 2017). Concerning the study at large: According to an earlier analysis of 450 to 650 of the donors, roughly 180 million T cells yielded 95 million to 140 million unique TCR beta sequences and 276 Gb of sequence data. Roughly 5 DR-DQ haplotypes were handled as single units for association and clustering, since linkage in the cohort was strong. Besides the first cohort of 550 to 750 subjects, a separate validation cohort made up of 120 different subjects was used. The study was designed to test whether signatures of past pathogen exposure could be identified by cataloging public T cell receptors. Alongside the repertoire data, information on donor age, sex, ethnicity and CMV serostatus was compiled. Among the roughly 400 genotyped donors, around 81% belonged to the genetic ancestry cluster associated with self-reported Caucasian donors. Roughly 300 gigabases of sequencing data and tens of millions of unique TCR sequences were included in an early release covering 500 to 750 HLA-typed donors. A later analysis re-analyzed previously published TCR beta repertoires from about 730 donors and added high-resolution HLA genotyping to study TCR occurrence patterns. Among 300 to 450 genotyped donors of the cohort, an average of approximately 240,000 unique TCR beta nucleotide sequences were sequenced per donor, around a sixth of them non-productive. Typing coverage varied by locus: about 620-630 donors for A, B, C, DRB1 and DQB1; more than 500 for DQA1; approximately 610 for DPA1; around 490 for DPB1. Using immunosequencing, the study profiled T cell repertoires from 666 subjects and related those repertoires to cytomegalovirus serostatus. Rather than using new phenotypic data, the later analysis identified candidate immune exposures from TCR beta sequences and from how often those sequences occurred across donors. All discovery cohort repertoires had been generated on a single sequencing platform. A later genetic analysis used genome-wide SNP genotypes for about 65% of the roughly 670 donors, treating that subset as a discovery cohort. To predict cytomegalovirus infection status, the study combined high-throughput TCR immunosequencing, statistical association of individual TCRs with disease status, and machine learning. HLA typing covered class I and class II loci at four-digit resolution. An earlier analysis of several hundred of the donors used high-throughput TCR beta sequencing to judge whether each TCR beta V gene segment behaved as functional or pseudogenic. The investigation overall reported the following: Presence/absence analyses assumed roughly uniform sequencing depth across donors, an assumption that may not hold. While some public TCRs were present in many individuals, most TCR sequences turned up only very rarely across donors. In a later analysis, several top co-occurrence clusters were reported to appear linked to parvovirus B19, influenza, CMV and Epstein-Barr virus. HLA typing was unavailable for some donors at each locus, so association tests used only the typed subset. In a later analysis, most CMV-associated TCR beta chains were found to appear HLA-restricted, with HLA associations seemingly driven largely by CMV exposure. When HLA alleles, especially DR and DQ, strongly co-occurred, attributing TCR associations to individual alleles was difficult. A total of 164 TCR beta chains were listed by the study as associated with cytomegalovirus. Broadly in line with IMGT annotations, most TCR beta V segments showed up in productive rearrangements about 87% or about 30% of the time in an earlier analysis of around 550 of the donors. The classifier was reported to diagnose cytomegalovirus status with high specificity and sensitivity in both the original and validation cohorts. A group of highly shared sequence variants was considered likely to be a technical artifact of the sequencing pipeline. A later analysis found that TCR association rates varied across HLA loci, with DRB1 alleles showing the most associated TCRs and HLA-C alleles the fewest. Because counts were too low, approximately 18 rarely observed V segments, including chromosome 9 orphons, were excluded from the earlier analysis of roughly 580 of the donors. Three of the identified cytomegalovirus-associated TCR beta chains were confirmed in vitro to be specific for cytomegalovirus antigens. Compared with equally common non-associated chains, HLA-associated TCR beta chains in a later analysis were more clonally expanded and had lower generation probabilities. A further reported finding was that TCR beta sequences accurately predicted the HLA-A and HLA-B alleles for most subjects in the first cohort. A later genetic analysis reported fewer N-insertions in productive TCRs among donors in an Asian-associated ancestry cluster than the roughly 620-donor mean. The authors suggested that the approach could potentially be extended to other disease states and immunological phenotypes. For the cohort, immune exposure information was limited to CMV serostatus. At a false discovery rate of 0.05, a later analysis linked about 17,000 TCR beta sequences to specific HLA alleles. In a later genetic analysis, a missense DCLRE1C variant was associated with V-gene and J-gene trimming of TCR beta chains, and the association was replicated in an independent cohort. Correlated functional status among segregating V segments might be attributable to linkage disequilibrium, but an unknown experimental factor could not be ruled out. In this cohort, only TCR beta chains were sequenced, and detectable features were limited by the absence of alpha or paired-chain data. Some IMGT-functional V segments, including TRBV6-2 and TRBV6-3, could not be distinguished by the 87-base-pair reads and were therefore excluded.

Here V drops 1 base and J drops 8 bases, and the junction holds 0 bases not matched to any gene. CDR1 and CDR2 are drawn from the germline V gene: SGHNT, YENEEA. Spanning cysteine to phenylalanine, the CDR3 consists of 13 amino acids. Only CDR3 DNA remains: 39 bases, in frame from the first base. The library was made by the immunoSEQ multiplex PCR assay. The multiplex PCR relied on a mix of 60 forward primers for TCR Vbeta segments and 13 reverse primers for TCR Jbeta segments. The CDR3 region of rearranged TCR beta genes was amplified from genomic DNA with a multiplex PCR assay. Amplified TCR beta libraries were sequenced as 87-base-pair reads on the Illumina HiSeq System. Per the source publication's procedure: Across the 670 or so repertoires, a later analysis counted 78 million or so unique TCR beta chains, approximately 12 million of which were shared by at least two donors. A nearest-neighbor algorithm error-corrected the raw reads and collapsed the reads into unique sequences, merging closely related sequences to remove PCR and sequencing errors. V, D and J gene segments were assigned by aligning CDR3 sequences to IMGT reference sequences. For a sequence to be retained, a match of at least six nucleotides to both a V gene segment and a J gene segment was required. A rearrangement counted as productive if the CDR3 had no stop codons and remained in frame with V and J, and every other rearrangement counted as non-productive. CDR3 was defined according to IMGT convention as the region running from the second conserved V-encoded cysteine to the conserved J-encoded phenylalanine. The earlier analysis of about 640 of the donors excluded any sequence lacking an unambiguous match to a single V gene segment. In an earlier analysis of 587 of the donors, V segments were called functional above 56.7% productive rearrangements and were called segregating when the between-donor standard deviation exceeded 5%. To diagnose cytomegalovirus status from the catalog of TCR beta chain sequences, a statistical classification framework was built. A later analysis assigned V and J genes by comparing TCR nucleotide sequences with IMGT/GENE-DB human TR gene sequences. Using the TCRdist pipeline, a later analysis assigned CDR3 sequences along with most-parsimonious VDJ recombination scenarios. In a later analysis, each TCR beta chain was defined by its CDR3 amino acid sequence together with its V-gene family, and reads without a unique V-gene family were excluded. A later analysis removed several hundred highly shared, low-generation-probability nucleotide sequences to deal with suspected cross-contamination and a sequencing artifact. In a later analysis, a clonal expansion index for each public chain was calculated from normalized within-repertoire ranks of inferred template counts. A later analysis computed generation probabilities with a VDJ recombination model fitted to out-of-frame rearrangements, and checked the results against IGoR. In a later analysis, hypergeometric tests were used to score TCR-TCR, TCR-HLA and TCR-CMV co-occurrence, with a repertoire-size bias correction applied to TCR pairs. False discovery rates were estimated in a later analysis by permuting HLA or CMV assignments 20 times. In a later analysis, co-occurring TCRs were grouped using DBSCAN, and TCRdist sequence similarity was added for clustering within HLA-allele-positive subsets. Co-occurrence clustering excluded repertoires with fewer than 30,000 or more than 120,000 public chains, plus five with anomalous nucleotide sharing. Imported from immuneACCESS, the table was reduced by TCRdb to in-frame sequences with V and J called. These copies leave out some clones; in studies compared against another copy, an unresolved V gene accounts for under half, and the cause of the remainder is not known. That table is the source of V, J and clone size, and D and trimming were worked out from the DNA. The sample has around 200,000 clones on record, 75% to 85% of them singletons. The ten largest clones add up to 0.6% to 0.7% of the sample.

On this clone itself: Its cognate antigen has yet to be identified. Base qualities are not provided; no much larger clone lies one nucleotide away.

The cohort comprised 666 healthy bone marrow donors. Cohort members were all nominally healthy when sampled, although unrecorded immune exposures were likely present. The donor was CMV seronegative and was included in the group of a few hundred seronegative cohort members. Every donor gave a peripheral blood sample, and the peripheral blood mononuclear cells from that sample were used for TCR beta sequencing. The Qiagen DNeasy Blood Extraction Kit was used to extract genomic DNA from the blood cell samples. The sequencing sample was made of PBMCs. This receptor was obtained from a boy aged 5-17 years in good health and CMV-seronegative. Here the chain combines TRBV11-3 and TRBJ1-5; 9 central nucleotides agree with TRBD1. The CDR3 region has the sequence CASSLGQGEPQHF. The DNA sequence is TGTGCCAGCAGCTTAGGACAGGGGGAGCCCCAGCATTTT. Outside the CDR3, residues come from the reference TRBV11-3 and TRBJ1-5 proteins, so the full variable domain is: EAGVVQSPRYKIIEKKQPVAFWCNPISGHNTLYWYLQNLGQGPELLIRYENEEAVDDSQLPKDRFSAERLKGVDSTLKIQPAELGDSAVYLCASSLGQGEPQHFGDGTRLSIL.